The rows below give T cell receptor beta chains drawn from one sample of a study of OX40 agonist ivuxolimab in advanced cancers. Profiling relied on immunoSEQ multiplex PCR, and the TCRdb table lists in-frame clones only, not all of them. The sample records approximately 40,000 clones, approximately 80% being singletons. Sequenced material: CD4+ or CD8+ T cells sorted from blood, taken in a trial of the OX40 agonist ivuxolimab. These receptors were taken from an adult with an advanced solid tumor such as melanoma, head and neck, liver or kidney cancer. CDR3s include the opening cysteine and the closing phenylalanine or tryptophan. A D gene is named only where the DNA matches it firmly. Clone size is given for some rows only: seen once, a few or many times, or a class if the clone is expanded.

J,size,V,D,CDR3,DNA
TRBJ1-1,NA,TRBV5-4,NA,CASSGFQGMSTEAFF,TGTGCCAGCAGCGGTTTTCAGGGGATGAGCACTGAAGCTTTCTTT
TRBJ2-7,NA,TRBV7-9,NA,CASTLGGGRFPYEQYF,TGTGCCAGCACCCTGGGGGGGGGCAGGTTCCCCTACGAGCAGTACTTC
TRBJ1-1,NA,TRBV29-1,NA,CSVPTNTEAFF,TGCAGCGTCCCGACGAACACTGAGGCTTTCTTT
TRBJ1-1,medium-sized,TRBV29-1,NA,CSAPGLTNTEAFF,TGCAGCGCTCCGGGACTTACGAACACTGAAGCTTTCTTT
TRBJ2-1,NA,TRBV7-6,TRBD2,CASSLGTSLDEQFF,TGTGCCAGCAGCCTTGGGACTAGTCTAGATGAGCAGTTCTTC
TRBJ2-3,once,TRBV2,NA,CASSEGGLGSTDTQYF,TGTGCCAGCAGTGAAGGCGGGTTGGGATCCACAGATACGCAGTATTTT
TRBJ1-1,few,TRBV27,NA,CASSLLGDTEAFF,TGTGCCAGCAGTTTATTAGGGGACACTGAAGCTTTCTTT
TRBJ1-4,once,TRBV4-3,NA,CASSQDIGADEKLFF,TGCGCCAGCAGCCAAGATATTGGGGCGGATGAAAAACTGTTTTTT
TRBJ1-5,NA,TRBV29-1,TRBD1,CSVTGDESNQPQHF,TGCAGCGTGACAGGGGATGAAAGCAATCAGCCCCAGCATTTT
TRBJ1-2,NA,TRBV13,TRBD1,CASSYYRGGSGYTF,TGTGCCAGCAGCTACTACAGGGGTGGAAGTGGCTACACCTTC
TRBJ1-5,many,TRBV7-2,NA,CASSPSLSYYSNQPQHF,TGTGCCAGCAGCCCATCCCTATCTTATTATAGCAATCAGCCCCAGCATTTT
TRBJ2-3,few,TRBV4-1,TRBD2,CASSSLSGGALDTQYF,TGCGCCAGCAGCTCCCTTAGCGGGGGGGCCTTAGATACGCAGTATTTT
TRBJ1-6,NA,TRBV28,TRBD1,CASSLGTAVSYNSPLHF,TGTGCCAGCAGTTTAGGGACAGCGGTCTCCTATAATTCACCCCTCCACTTT
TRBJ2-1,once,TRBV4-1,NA,CASSHPGENEQFF,TGCGCCAGCAGCCATCCGGGGGAGAATGAGCAGTTCTTC
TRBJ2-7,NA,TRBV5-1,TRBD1,CASSQTQGASYEQYF,TGCGCCAGCAGCCAAACCCAGGGGGCTTCCTACGAGCAGTACTTC